This note documents a single T cell receptor (beta chain) sequence. Sequence at one end of the junction differs from germline and may be a read error. CDR3 length: 15 residues. Germline CDR1 SGHAT, CDR2 FQDESV (reference sequence). This specimen belongs to a study of tumor-infiltrating lymphocytes in primary liver carcinoma. Study details: Enrolled patients were male and female, aged 30 to 69 years.

Without any cell sorting, roughly 20-32 mg of bulk tissue yielded co-extracted RNA and DNA. Researchers generated TCR beta cDNA from approximately 520 ng of total RNA, relying on a constant-region primer. Three-round nested multiplex PCR performed with slightly modified ARM-PCR produced the TCR beta libraries. Two initial PCR rounds of about 9 cycles each paired TRBV1-TRBV30 forward primers with a C-beta reverse primer. TCRdb analysed the multiplex PCR reads with MiXCR anew, one entry per CDR3 protein. The table includes more than 70,000 distinct CDR3 sequences, about three quarters detected once. The specimen sequenced was tumor-adjacent normal liver tissue. The genes are TRBV11-1 and TRBJ2-1; possibly TRBD2 for D (7 bases). This receptor was taken from a man aged 35 to 55 with primary liver carcinoma and hepatitis B virus infection. Here the CDR3 DNA reads TGTGCCGGCGGGGAGGGGACAATCCTCTCCAATGAGCAGCTCTTC. It translates to CAGGEGTILSNEQLF.